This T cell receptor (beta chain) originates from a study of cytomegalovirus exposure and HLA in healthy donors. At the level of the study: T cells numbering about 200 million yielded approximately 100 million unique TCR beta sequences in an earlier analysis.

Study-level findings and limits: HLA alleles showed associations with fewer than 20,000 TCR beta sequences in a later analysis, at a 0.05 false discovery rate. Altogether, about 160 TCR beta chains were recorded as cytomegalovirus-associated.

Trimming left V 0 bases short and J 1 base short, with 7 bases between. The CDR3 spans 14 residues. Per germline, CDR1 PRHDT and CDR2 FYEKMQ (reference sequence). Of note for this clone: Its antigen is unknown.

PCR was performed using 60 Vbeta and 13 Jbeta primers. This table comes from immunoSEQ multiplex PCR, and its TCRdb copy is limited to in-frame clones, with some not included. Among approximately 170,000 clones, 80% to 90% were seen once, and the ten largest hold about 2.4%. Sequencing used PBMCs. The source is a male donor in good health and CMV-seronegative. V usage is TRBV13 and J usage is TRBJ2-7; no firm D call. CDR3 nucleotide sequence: TGTGCCAGCAGCTTAGGGCGGCTTTCCTACGAGCAGTACTTC. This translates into CASSLGRLSYEQYF.